The rows below give T cell receptor beta chains drawn from one sample of a study of naive and memory T cell subsets. From the UMI-ligation and nested PCR reads, TCRdb called clonotypes with MiXCR, one entry per CDR3 protein. The data contain over 110,000 distinct CDR3 sequences, roughly a fifth of them seen just once; the ten biggest clones take up about 0.57%. Source material: naive CD8+ T cells from blood. These receptors were collected from a human donor in good health. Both conserved end residues are trimmed from each CDR3. Where a row states a size, it is once, few, many or the class of an expanded clone; other rows omit it.

>TRBJ2-1|TRBV4-3|-
ASSQEGPGLAGDEQF
>TRBJ2-5|TRBV24-1|few
ATSPPGQETQY
>TRBJ2-7|TRBV5-1|-
ASSHDRDEQY
>TRBJ2-7|TRBV7-9|few
ASSLVSSGDYEQY
>TRBJ1-2|TRBV7-9|few
ASSLWDRSFYGYT
>TRBJ2-1|TRBV13|-
ASSLRLASSYNEQF
>TRBJ1-5|TRBV4-2|many
ASSQDDPSSAHSNQPQH
>TRBJ2-1|TRBV6-2/TRBV6-3|-
ASSAYRVHEQF
>TRBJ2-7|TRBV9|-
ASSVAGALDEQY
>TRBJ2-7|TRBV20-1|-
SAKDRGFYEQY
>TRBJ2-7|TRBV7-2|many
ASTTRTGSIYEQY
>TRBJ2-1|TRBV29-1|-
SVEDYELYNEQF
>TRBJ1-1|TRBV5-1|-
ASSFGQGAFTEAF
>TRBJ1-5|TRBV7-9|many
ASSPGQGSQPQH
>TRBJ2-7|TRBV20-1|few
SARASGSSSYEQY
>TRBJ2-3|TRBV9|-
ASSVRPTRRTDTQY
>TRBJ2-7|TRBV9|few
ASSARHGQPEQY
>TRBJ2-1|TRBV4-3|few
ASSQDFPAGGYNEQF
>TRBJ1-5|TRBV28|few
ASNKRGSNQPQH
>TRBJ2-1|TRBV11-3|few
ASSLGGGEQF
>TRBJ2-7|TRBV7-7|few
ASSLAAGDYEQY
>TRBJ1-5|TRBV6-2/TRBV6-3|few
ASSYGFPSNQPQH
>TRBJ2-2|TRBV20-1|few
SARDSRGLVTGELF
>TRBJ2-7|TRBV28|-
ASSLSGFVLRQGMSYEQY
>TRBJ2-1|TRBV6-1|-
ASSAGRQAGEQF
>TRBJ2-2|TRBV28|-
ASSLTTSGAELF
>TRBJ2-1|TRBV29-1|-
SVETSPTGSSYNEQF
>TRBJ1-6|TRBV2|-
ASTLYVAYNSPLH
>TRBJ2-1|TRBV15|-
ATSREGVQRNEQF
>TRBJ2-1|TRBV27|-
ASSFGAHEQF
>TRBJ2-3|TRBV29-1|-
SVTTLDTQY
>TRBJ2-1|TRBV6-1|-
ASSEKQGLWNEQF
>TRBJ2-2|TRBV6-2/TRBV6-3|-
ASDSGTATGELF
>TRBJ1-4|TRBV6-1|few
ASSDRDATNEKLF
>TRBJ2-3|TRBV28|-
ASIWSGTMTDTQY
>TRBJ1-5|TRBV12-5|-
ASGLVLSGATGNSNQPQH
>TRBJ1-5|TRBV12-3/TRBV12-4|few
ASSLNQGRQPQH
>TRBJ2-1|TRBV4-3|few
ASSQDVGVLNEQF
>TRBJ1-1|TRBV11-2|-
ASSLSLAEAF
>TRBJ1-5|TRBV28|few
ASSQAGLGQPQH
>TRBJ1-1|TRBV29-1|-
SVQIDGGTEAF
>TRBJ1-2|TRBV6-5|few
ASSYSGWDYGYT
>TRBJ1-5|TRBV6-5|-
ASSSIPWDRQNQPQH
>TRBJ2-7|TRBV13|few
ASSAGLAGYEQY
>TRBJ2-1|TRBV28|-
ASQSEGPSNEQF
>TRBJ2-6|TRBV7-2|few
ASSPQPGTSAGANVLT
>TRBJ2-1|TRBV28|-
ASSWTSGSNEQF
>TRBJ2-1|TRBV2|few
ASSGAGGNEQF
>TRBJ2-1|TRBV12-3/TRBV12-4|-
ASSPGVGEQF
>TRBJ2-1|TRBV29-1|-
SVEYAGDEQF
>TRBJ2-1|TRBV10-3|-
AISGLLESTRNEQF
>TRBJ2-1|TRBV12-3/TRBV12-4|few
ASRGQEQF
>TRBJ1-2|TRBV28|-
ASSLRQTNYGYT
>TRBJ1-1|TRBV6-5|-
ASSYSIGGTEAF
>TRBJ2-1|TRBV5-4|once
ASSSLTGVGNEQF